This entry features one T cell receptor (beta chain) sequence. Documented treatment: some 20 received Ad26.COV2.S at low or high dose, single or two shots; a few received placebo; per-sample allocation not given. The investigators took samples on day 63 after the first vaccine or placebo injection. The protocol was immunoSEQ multiplex PCR, while the TCRdb copy is restricted to in-frame clones and leaves out a portion. The sample holds hundreds of thousands of clones, 89% seen once. The entry originates in a study of Ad26.COV2.S vaccination and SARS-CoV-2 variants. Study-wide background: Sample donor was a member of the COV1001 Ad26.COV2.S trial arm.

There are 13 residues in the CDR3. V lost 3 bases and J lost 4, with 9 bases in between. The gene calls are TRBV12-3 or TRBV12-4 and TRBJ1-2, with D unclear. This receptor was identified in a person aged 18 to 65 who received the Ad26.COV2.S COVID-19 vaccine or a placebo. This material consisted of peripheral blood, taken in a trial of Ad26.COV2.S vaccine versus placebo. CDR3 sequence: CASSFRISYGYTF. The DNA for the CDR3 is TGTGCCAGCAGTTTCAGGATCTCCTATGGCTACACCTTC.